This T cell receptor (beta chain) originates from a study of blood T cell repertoires in COVID-19. Study background: Researchers got acute and convalescent COVID-19 samples from the United States, Italy and Spain. The cDNA or gDNA used as material had been derived from T cells, B-cell-depleted T cells, or PBMCs.

In the original processing: Counts of nucleated cells, estimated from reference gene primer amplification, were obtained. The method was immunoSEQ multiplex PCR; TCRdb's version includes in-frame clones alone and lacks a portion of them. Clone size and the V and J calls come from that table; the DNA yielded D and trimming. In the table there are some 190,000 clones, about 86% of which are singletons. Germline V CDR1 and CDR2: ENHRY, SYGVKD. V lost 6 bases, J lost 7 bases, and 7 bases stayed unmatched. The CDR3 has 14 amino acids. The specimen sequenced was peripheral blood. This TCR was recovered from a man aged 18 to 30 with active or convalescent COVID-19. This chain connects TRBV10-3 to TRBJ2-2; the match to TRBD1 covers 8 bases. The CDR3 protein is CAIRRKGQVGELFF. In DNA, the CDR3 is TGTGCCATCAGACGAAAGGGACAGGTCGGGGAGCTGTTTTTT.